These 17 T cell receptor beta chains originate from one sample sequenced in a study of Graves' ophthalmopathy and Graves' hyperthyroidism. RNA transcripts yielded amplified TCR beta CDR3 regions. First-round RT-PCR used HTBI primers; second-round multiplex PCR followed. TCRdb independently ran MiXCR on the multiplex PCR reads; one entry per CDR3 protein. This table has about 740,000 distinct CDR3 sequences, approximately 40% appearing once. The sequencing input was peripheral blood. The receptors were sampled from an adult man with Graves' ophthalmopathy.

The chain couples TRBV9 to TRBJ1-5; TRBD1 matches at 7 bases. This CDR3 comprises 16 residues. The ends lost 4 bases at V and 7 bases at J; junction bases unmatched: 14. CDR1 SGDLS and CDR2 YYNGEE come from the germline V gene. The CDR3 here is CASSQAAGGVGQPQHF. The CDR3 DNA follows: TGTGCCAGCAGCCAAGCGGCAGGGGGAGTAGGACAGCCCCAGCATTTT.

Remarks on this clonotype: This may come from a read error, since a much larger clone is one base off. This chain links TRBV10-3 with TRBJ1-5; tentatively, D is TRBD1 (5 bases). The CDR3 totals 15 residues. V was trimmed by 10 bases and J by 2 bases, leaving 18 bases between them. Germline loops: CDR1 ENHRY, CDR2 SYGVKD. In nucleotides, the CDR3 is TGTGCCAGCAGCCGGGGACCCGGGGGCAATCAGCCCCAGCATTTT. Encoded protein: CASSRGPGGNQPQHF.

The V and J genes are TRBV7-2 and TRBJ2-1; tentatively, D is TRBD1 (6 bases). Trimming pared 5 bases from V and 9 bases from J, leaving 17 bases between. The CDR3 totals 14 residues. Germline CDR1 and CDR2: SGHTA and FQGNSA. The CDR3 coding sequence is TGTGCCAGCAGCCCCGGACAGATTCCGGGTGAGCAGTTCTTC. Translated: CASSPGQIPGEQFF.

This clonotype was seen only once. V and J are TRBV7-9 and TRBJ2-3; 9 bases map to TRBD2. CDR3 length: 13 amino acids. After removal of 11 bases from V and 5 bases from J, the junction contained 8 bases not matched to a gene. Germline V CDR1 and CDR2: SEHNR, FQNEAQ (reference sequence). The CDR3 loop is CAAGGGGGDTQYF. The CDR3 region has the DNA TGTGCCGCGGGGGGCGGGGGGGGAGATACGCAGTATTTT.

The chain employs TRBV20-1 and TRBJ1-1; D not certain. The V and J ends lost 1 base and 2 bases respectively, with 14 bases between them. From germline, CDR1 is DFQATT and CDR2 SNEGSKA (reference sequence). The length of the CDR3 is 15 residues. The CDR3 is CSARVASNINTEAFF. The CDR3 nucleotides read TGCAGTGCTAGAGTTGCTTCCAACATAAACACTGAAGCTTTCTTT.

This chain links TRBV7-9 with TRBJ2-6; D uncertain. Trimming stripped 8 bases from V and 3 bases from J, with 8 bases between. The CDR3 length is 13 residues. The germline gives CDR1 SEHNR, CDR2 FQNEAQ (reference sequence). CDR3 amino acids: CASVRDGANVLTF. The CDR3 bases are TGTGCCAGCGTCCGCGATGGGGCCAACGTCCTGACTTTC.

A single count supports this clonotype. One end of the junction does not line up with germline, which may come from a read error. The J gene is TRBJ2-7, the V gene TRBV9; 7 bases align to TRBD2. CDR1 and CDR2 (germline): SGDLS, YYNGEE. The CDR3 covers 15 residues. Written as DNA, the CDR3 is TGTGCCAGCAGGGTAGAAGGGACTACCTCCTACGAGCAGTACTTC. Amino acid sequence: CASRVEGTTSYEQYF.

This clonotype was picked up many times. The genes are TRBV2 and TRBJ1-5; 7 nucleotides match TRBD1. V shed 6 bases, J shed 0 bases, and the junction held 5 bases outside the gene matches. CDR3 length: 15 amino acids. Germline CDR1 and CDR2: SNHLY and FYNNEI. CDR3 DNA sequence: TGTGCCAGCAGCGGACAGGACCATAGCAATCAGCCCCAGCATTTT. Its translation is CASSGQDHSNQPQHF.

This clonotype was observed a few times. The chain has TRBV6-5 and TRBJ1-2; TRBD1 might be the D (5 bases). Germline V gene sequence: CDR1 MNHEY, CDR2 SVGAGI. CDR3 size: 15 residues. Trimming left V 3 bases short and J 3 bases short, with 14 bases between. The CDR3 loop is CASSYKYGGDYGYTF. CDR3 coding DNA: TGTGCCAGCAGTTATAAGTACGGGGGGGACTATGGCTACACCTTC.

This sequence joins TRBV15 and TRBJ1-2; D gene ambiguous. The CDR3 spans 12 residues. Germline V gives CDR1 LNHNV, CDR2 YYDKDF (reference sequence). V was pared by 3 bases and J by 8 bases, with 10 bases between. The CDR3 sequence is CATSSLESGYTF. In DNA form, the CDR3 reads TGTGCCACCAGCAGCCTAGAGTCGGGCTACACCTTC.

The chain couples TRBV5-1 to TRBJ2-7, with 7 bases matching TRBD2. Germline trimming cut 0 bases from V and 6 bases from J; bases unmatched to any gene: 6. This CDR3 is 14 amino acids long. Germline V CDR1 and CDR2: SGHRS, YFSETQ. Here the CDR3 DNA reads TGCGCCAGCAGCTTGGATGGGGGGGGGAGCGAGCAGTACTTC. As protein: CASSLDGGGSEQYF.

This clonotype was recorded many times. The CDR3 loop is CATSGDPRYNEKLFF. In nucleotides, the CDR3 is TGTGCCACCAGCGGGGACCCAAGGTACAATGAAAAACTGTTTTTT. The chain combines TRBV15 with TRBJ1-4; weak D call: TRBD1 (5 bases). Trimming removed 5 bases at V and 5 bases at J, with 15 bases between. Germline V gene lookup returns CDR1 LNHNV and CDR2 YYDKDF (reference sequence). This CDR3 region has 15 residues.

This clonotype came up many times. The chain joins TRBV20-1 to TRBJ1-5; D is perhaps TRBD1 (6 bases). The germline V gene has CDR1 DFQATT and CDR2 SNEGSKA (reference sequence). The length of the CDR3 is 13 residues. V dropped 6 bases and J dropped 0 bases, with 9 bases sitting between them. For the CDR3, the DNA is TGCAGTGCAGGGGGACCTAGCAATCAGCCCCAGCATTTT. Encoded protein: CSAGGPSNQPQHF.

This clonotype was seen many times. V and J are TRBV10-3 and TRBJ1-2; D unclear. V was cut by 1 base and J by 2 bases, with 11 bases left in between. The CDR3 sequence is 15 residues long. CDR1 is ENHRY and CDR2 is SYGVKD in the germline V gene. This CDR3 is CAISEWKRPNYGYTF. The DNA for the CDR3 is TGTGCCATCAGTGAGTGGAAGAGACCCAACTATGGCTACACCTTC.

About this clonotype: This may be a read error: a much more frequent sequence differs by one nucleotide. The chain has TRBV14 and TRBJ1-2; D possibly corresponds to TRBD1 (6 bases). The germline CDR1 and CDR2 sequences are SGHDN and FVKESK. Trimming took 0 bases from V and 3 from J, leaving 8 bases between them. This CDR3 has 14 residues. In DNA, the CDR3 is TGTGCCAGCAGCCAAGATAGGACAGACTATGGCTACACCTTC. It codes for CASSQDRTDYGYTF.

The rearrangement links TRBV3-1 to TRBJ1-2, with D tentatively TRBD1 (5 bases). CDR3 length: 14 amino acids. Germline V gene data show CDR1 as LGHDT and CDR2 as YNNKEL (reference sequence). Trimming pared 0 bases from V and 4 bases from J, leaving 9 bases between. The CDR3 sequence: CASSQERQFYGYTF. DNA for the CDR3: TGTGCCAGCAGCCAAGAACGACAGTTCTATGGCTACACCTTC.

This sequence joins TRBV30 and TRBJ1-1; the match to TRBD1 covers 7 bases. CDR3 length equals 13 residues. V lost 3 bases to trimming and J lost 5 bases; unmatched junction nucleotides: 6. Germline-derived CDR1 and CDR2 are GTSNPN and SVGIG (reference sequence). The CDR3 reads CAWSPTGWTEAFF. The CDR3, as DNA: TGTGCCTGGAGCCCGACAGGGTGGACTGAAGCTTTCTTT.